This T cell receptor (beta chain) originates from a study of blood T cell repertoires in COVID-19. In the study overall: Nucleic acid was either cDNA or gDNA, and it came from T cells, B-cell-depleted T cells, or PBMCs.

Germline assignment: CDR1 MNHEY and CDR2 SVGEGT. The CDR3 has 15 residues. Unmatched junction bases numbered 7, after V lost 5 bases and J lost 3 bases. As processed by the authors: Researchers report that nucleated cell counts were estimated from reference gene primer amplification. TCRdb keeps only in-frame clones here, not all; method: immunoSEQ multiplex PCR. V and J calls and clone size come straight from that table; D and trimming were deduced from the DNA. The repertoire includes 85,000 to 130,000 clones, just under 95% of them detected once, and more than 5% sits in the top ten. The TCR originated in a man in his 70s with acute or convalescent COVID-19. Sequencing input: peripheral blood. This chain uses TRBV6-2 or TRBV6-3 with TRBJ1-3, with 7 bases that match TRBD1. CDR3 nucleotides: TGTGCCAGCAGTCGATCCGGGACAGATGGAAACACCATATATTTT. This codes for CASSRSGTDGNTIYF.